This entry lists 8 T cell receptor beta chains sequenced from one sample in a study of T-cell memory formation after mild COVID-19. In TCRdb, the 5' RACE reads were re-called with MiXCR into one record per CDR3 protein. The table shows a few hundred thousand distinct CDR3 sequences, with under 25% occurring only once. The sample was PBMCs or a T cell subset sorted from them (not recorded which). Source of these receptors: an adult woman who had mild COVID-19 (a few samples of this study predate the infection). Cell type and time point are not known.

In this sample, this clonotype turned up a few times. This chain joins TRBV3-1 and TRBJ1-1, with D uncertain. The CDR3 runs 14 residues. Trimming shortened V by 2 bases and J by 1 base, and 8 bases separated the two germline ends. Germline V gene sequence: CDR1 LGHDT, CDR2 YNNKEL (reference sequence). The CDR3 here is CASSQTDRNTEAFF. Here the CDR3 DNA reads TGTGCCAGCAGCCAAACAGATAGGAACACTGAAGCTTTCTTT.

The gene calls are TRBV9 and TRBJ1-2; 9 nucleotides agree with TRBD1. The length of the CDR3 is 13 residues. CDR1 and CDR2 from the germline V gene are SGDLS and YYNGEE. Trimming took 4 bases from V and 6 from J; bases not matched to a gene: 4. The CDR3 nucleotides are TGTGCCAGCAGCCAGAGGACAGGGGATGGCTACACCTTC. Its translation is CASSQRTGDGYTF. Based on the CDR3 plus reference TRBV9 and TRBJ1-2, the full variable domain is DSGVTQTPKHLITATGQRVTLRCSPRSGDLSVYWYQQSLDQGLQFLIQYYNGEERAKGNILERFSAQQFPDLHSELNLSSLELGDSALYFCASSQRTGDGYTFGSGTRLTVV.

Only one count was recorded for this clonotype. The chain links TRBV7-2 to TRBJ1-1; D unclear. CDR3 length: 12 amino acids. Germline V gene sequence: CDR1 SGHTA, CDR2 FQGNSA. V was cut by 3 bases and J by 8 bases, with 10 bases left in between. Here the CDR3 DNA reads TGTGCCAGCAGCTTCTGGGAGGTGGAAGCTTTCTTT. As protein: CASSFWEVEAFF.

The chain employs TRBV12-3 or TRBV12-4 and TRBJ1-2, with D perhaps TRBD1 (5 bases). V dropped 4 bases and J dropped 5 bases, with 11 bases sitting between them. CDR3 size: 13 residues. CDR3 loop: CASSSAGKYGYTF. Here the CDR3 DNA reads TGTGCCAGCAGTTCCGCAGGGAAGTATGGCTACACCTTC.

The chain couples TRBV6-5 to TRBJ1-6; D uncertain. Per germline, CDR1 MNHEY and CDR2 SVGAGI. V was cut by 5 bases and J by 7 bases, with 12 bases left in between. The CDR3 covers 14 residues. CDR3 sequence reads: CASSRSGLNSPLHF. Written as DNA, the CDR3 is TGTGCCAGCAGTAGGTCGGGTCTGAATTCACCCCTCCACTTT.

The chain recombines TRBV4-1 with TRBJ2-2, with D possibly matching TRBD1 (5 bases). Between the trimmed V and J ends, which lost 6 bases and 2 bases, there was a span of 13 bases. Germline loops: CDR1 MGHRA, CDR2 YSYEKL. The CDR3 consists of 15 residues. This chain's CDR3 is CASRSDSYNTGELFF. The CDR3 DNA reads TGCGCCAGCAGAAGTGACAGTTATAACACCGGGGAGCTGTTTTTT.

The chain is built from TRBV30 and TRBJ2-4; D perhaps matches TRBD1 (6 bases). The CDR3 runs to 15 residues. Looked up from germline, CDR1 is GTSNPN and CDR2 is SVGIG (reference sequence). Deletions cut 2 bases from V and 4 bases from J, with 15 bases between. The CDR3 loop is CAWSLTGLEKNIQYF. As DNA, the CDR3 is TGTGCCTGGAGTTTGACAGGACTTGAAAAAAACATTCAGTACTTC.

The chain links TRBV24-1 to TRBJ2-3, with 7 bases lining up with TRBD2. The CDR3 runs to 17 residues. The V segment lost 3 bases and the J segment 6 bases; nucleotides outside the gene matches: 14. Germline CDR1 reads KGHDR; CDR2 reads SFDVKD. CDR3 in DNA: TGTGCCACCAGTGATCCGATACTAGACACGGGGGGTGATACGCAGTATTTT. Encoded protein: CATSDPILDTGGDTQYF.